This entry concerns a single TCR beta chain. Its recognized antigen is unknown. There are no base qualities to consult, and no much larger clone falls within one base. These data come from a study of blood T cell repertoires in COVID-19 (TCRdb year 2020). Turning to the overall study: The collaborator samples originated in the United States, Italy and Spain and spanned the acute and convalescent phases of COVID-19. HLA class I and class II types, where available, came from metadata supplied by the sample provider rather than from assay-based typing. The repertoires were made available in a free public database intended to serve as a resource for research on the immune response to SARS-CoV-2. The dataset comprised deeply sampled blood TCRbeta repertoires from subjects exposed to, actively infected with, or recovered from COVID-19. The prospective study material was composed of cDNA or gDNA derived from T cells, B-cell-depleted T cells, or PBMCs. The samples were drawn from two sources: the first 160 participants of the ongoing ImmuneRACE study, and 1,200 or so subjects contributed by 6 global collaborators. A de-identified subject ID, COVID-19 status, age in years and sex were almost always included in the sample metadata. Summary of the overall study and its limitations: Clinical and demographic metadata were provided uncurated, with the amount varying by source and participant.

The immunoSEQ Assay, a bias-controlled multiplex PCR, was used to amplify TCRbeta CDR3 regions from genomic DNA. The paper's processing steps were these. Within the assay, amplification of reference gene primers was used to estimate how many nucleated cells each sample contained. To quantify the absolute abundance of each unique TCRbeta CDR3 rearrangement, sequence reads were collapsed and filtered. For each sample, productive Simpson clonality was calculated by taking the square root of Simpson's diversity index across productive rearrangements. TCRdb limited this immuneACCESS table to in-frame rearrangements with V and J called. A share of clones is missing; checked studies link under half to unresolved V genes, and the rest is unexplained. That table gives V, J and clone size, and the DNA gave D and trimming. Recorded for this sample are more than 200,000 clones; 65% to 85% of them occurred a single time. Jointly, the top ten make up about 9.4% of the sample.

Here V drops 8 bases and J drops 0 bases, and the junction holds 17 bases not matched to any gene. CDR1 is given as KGHSH and CDR2 as LQKENI, both from the germline V gene. The CDR3 runs 18 residues from the cysteine to the phenylalanine. Kept here is only the CDR3 DNA, which spans 54 bases and is read in frame from base 1. Each collaborating institution followed its own protocols to collect whole blood in K2EDTA tubes. For TCRbeta analysis, collaborators shipped samples as frozen whole blood, isolated PBMCs, or DNA extracted from either of those sample types. The chain couples TRBV18 to TRBJ1-2; 8 of the junction bases match TRBD1. This TCR was sampled from a woman over 75 with acute or convalescent COVID-19. The source material was peripheral blood. The DNA sequence is TGTGCCAGCCACCGACCCGGGACAGGCGTTTCAGCTAACTATGGCTACACCTTC. This encodes CASHRPGTGVSANYGYTF.